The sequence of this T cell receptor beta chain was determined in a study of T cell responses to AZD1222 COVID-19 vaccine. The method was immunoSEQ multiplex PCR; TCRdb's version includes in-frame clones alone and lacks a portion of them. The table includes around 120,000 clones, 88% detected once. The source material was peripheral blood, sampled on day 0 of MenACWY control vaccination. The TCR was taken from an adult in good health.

The CDR3 loop is CASSVSGSDVSPFYGYTF. The CDR3 DNA reads TGTGCCAGCAGCGTATCCGGGTCAGACGTTTCCCCGTTCTATGGCTACACCTTC. The V gene is TRBV9, the J gene TRBJ1-2; D remains ambiguous. Germline CDR1 reads SGDLS; CDR2 reads YYNGEE. The CDR3 is 18 amino acids. V gave up 1 base and J gave up 4 bases, with 23 bases separating them.